The TCR beta chain under discussion was sequenced for a study of regulatory T cells in long-lasting Graves disease. Across the study: For a period under 3 months, newly diagnosed Graves' patients had taken antithyroid drugs.

The time point here: newly diagnosed GD, antithyroid drugs for less than 3 months. RNA isolated from PBMCs was used to make the TCR library. This clonotype occurred many times. CDR3 length equals 17 residues. The V gene's germline CDR1 is MNHEY and CDR2 SVGEGT. Between the trimmed V and J ends, which lost 0 bases and 0 bases, there was a span of 13 bases. HTBI primers from iRepertoire and Arm-PCR of CDR3 regions yielded the TCR beta libraries. MiXCR was run by TCRdb on the multiplex PCR reads, yielding one entry per CDR3 protein. The sample holds over 400,000 distinct CDR3 sequences, 13% to 15% seen once. This same sample was also taken into another study, of T cells in Graves' hyperthyroidism and ophthalmopathy.

The genes are TRBV6-2 or TRBV6-3 and TRBJ2-3, with D possibly matching TRBD1 (6 bases). The sequence was collected from a woman in her 50s with Graves disease. The sequencing used peripheral blood mononuclear cells (PBMCs), collected at new diagnosis, from a patient treated with antithyroid drugs. The CDR3, as DNA: TGTGCCAGCAGTTACTCAAGAGGGGGTCCTAGCACAGATACGCAGTATTTT. Its protein is CASSYSRGGPSTDTQYF.